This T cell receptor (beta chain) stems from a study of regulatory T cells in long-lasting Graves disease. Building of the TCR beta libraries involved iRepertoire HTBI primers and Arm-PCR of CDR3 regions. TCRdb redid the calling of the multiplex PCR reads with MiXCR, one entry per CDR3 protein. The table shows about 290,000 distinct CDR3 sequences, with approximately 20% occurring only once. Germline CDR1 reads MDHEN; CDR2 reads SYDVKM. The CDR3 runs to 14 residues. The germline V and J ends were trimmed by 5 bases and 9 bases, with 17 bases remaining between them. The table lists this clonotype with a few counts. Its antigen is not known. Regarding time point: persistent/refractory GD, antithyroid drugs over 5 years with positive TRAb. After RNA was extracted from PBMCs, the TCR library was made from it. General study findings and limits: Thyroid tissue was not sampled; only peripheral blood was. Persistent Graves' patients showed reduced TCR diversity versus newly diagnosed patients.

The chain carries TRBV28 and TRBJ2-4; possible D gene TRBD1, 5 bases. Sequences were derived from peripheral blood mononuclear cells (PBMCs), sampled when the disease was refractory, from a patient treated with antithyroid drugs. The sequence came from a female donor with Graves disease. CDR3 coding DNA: TGTGCCAGCAGTCTCAAAATCCAGGGCGTCATTCAGTACTTC. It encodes CASSLKIQGVIQYF.